The text below deals with one T cell receptor beta chain. These data come from a study of blood T cell repertoires in COVID-19. The method was immunoSEQ multiplex PCR; TCRdb's version includes in-frame clones alone and lacks a portion of them. The sample shows more than 150,000 clones, 89% of them seen only once. This CDR3 contains 14 residues. Germline V gives CDR1 SGHRS, CDR2 YFSETQ. V shed 3 bases, J shed 4 bases, and the junction held 5 bases outside the gene matches. The sample was peripheral blood. The chain carries TRBV5-1 and TRBJ1-2; 8 positions match TRBD1. The receptor was derived from a man between 35 and 55 years old with acute or convalescent COVID-19. For the CDR3, the DNA is TGCGCCAGCAGCTCCACGGACAGGGTCTATGGCTACACCTTC. It codes for CASSSTDRVYGYTF.